Listed below are T cell receptor beta chains from one sample, sequenced in a study of blood T cell repertoires in COVID-19. Libraries were prepared by immunoSEQ multiplex PCR; TCRdb keeps only in-frame clonotypes and omits some of them. The profile shows over 150,000 clones, roughly 84% of them singletons. What was sequenced was peripheral blood. The source of these receptors is an elderly woman with active or convalescent COVID-19. The CDR3 runs from the conserved cysteine through the conserved F or W. The order of the fields is V gene, clone size, D gene, J gene, CDR3 DNA, CDR3 protein. The D gene is left open where the match is weak. The size entry is marked missing in some rows and otherwise reads once, few, many or a size class.

v_gene: TRBV28; abundance: once; d_gene: NA; j_gene: TRBJ2-5; CDR3nt: TGTGCCAGCAGTCCACCCACGGACAGCCAAGAGACCCAGTACTTC; CDR3aa: CASSPPTDSQETQYF
v_gene: TRBV5-1; abundance: NA; d_gene: NA; j_gene: TRBJ2-1; CDR3nt: TGCGCCAGCAGCGTAAATGGCAAAAATGAGCAGTTCTTC; CDR3aa: CASSVNGKNEQFF
v_gene: TRBV3-1/TRBV3-2; abundance: NA; d_gene: NA; j_gene: TRBJ2-5; CDR3nt: TGTGCCAGCAGCCGCGGCACTCAAGAGACCCAGTACTTC; CDR3aa: CASSRGTQETQYF
v_gene: TRBV3-1/TRBV3-2; abundance: NA; d_gene: TRBD1; j_gene: TRBJ2-5; CDR3nt: TGTGCCAGCAGGCAACAGGGGTGGGAGACCCAGTACTTC; CDR3aa: CASRQQGWETQYF
v_gene: TRBV3-1/TRBV3-2; abundance: few; d_gene: NA; j_gene: TRBJ1-1; CDR3nt: TGTGCCAGCAGCCACGGTGCAGGGACTGAAGCTTTCTTT; CDR3aa: CASSHGAGTEAFF
v_gene: TRBV7-3; abundance: NA; d_gene: TRBD2; j_gene: TRBJ2-1; CDR3nt: TGTGCCAGCAGCTTAACTGGCGGGAGATTATCCAATGAGCAGTTCTTC; CDR3aa: CASSLTGGRLSNEQFF
v_gene: TRBV5-1; abundance: NA; d_gene: NA; j_gene: TRBJ2-1; CDR3nt: TGCGCCAGCAGCTTGGAGCTAGGTCGGGTTGAGCAGTTCTTC; CDR3aa: CASSLELGRVEQFF
v_gene: TRBV28; abundance: NA; d_gene: NA; j_gene: TRBJ2-7; CDR3nt: TGTGCCAGCAGCTTGACAAGAAGGCTCTACGAGCAGTACTTC; CDR3aa: CASSLTRRLYEQYF
v_gene: TRBV7-3; abundance: NA; d_gene: NA; j_gene: TRBJ2-1; CDR3nt: TGTGCCAGCAGCCGAGGGCCCAACAATGAGCAGTTCTTC; CDR3aa: CASSRGPNNEQFF
v_gene: TRBV5-5; abundance: NA; d_gene: NA; j_gene: TRBJ2-7; CDR3nt: TGTGCCAGCAGCTTGGGTCCGGGGGCCTACGAGCAGTACTTC; CDR3aa: CASSLGPGAYEQYF
v_gene: TRBV2; abundance: NA; d_gene: NA; j_gene: TRBJ1-4; CDR3nt: TGTGCCAGCAGTGAAGCTGCCAGACTTGAAAAACTGTTTTTT; CDR3aa: CASSEAARLEKLFF
v_gene: TRBV10-3; abundance: NA; d_gene: NA; j_gene: TRBJ2-2; CDR3nt: TGTGCCATCAGTGGGATTGATACAGGGCCCGGGGAGCTGTTTTTT; CDR3aa: CAISGIDTGPGELFF
v_gene: TRBV6-5; abundance: few; d_gene: NA; j_gene: TRBJ1-4; CDR3nt: TGTGCCAGCCAGTCAGGGAAGTCAACTAATGAAAAACTGTTTTTT; CDR3aa: CASQSGKSTNEKLFF
v_gene: TRBV19; abundance: NA; d_gene: NA; j_gene: TRBJ1-1; CDR3nt: TGTGCCAGTAGTATAGCGGGGGGCGCGGGGACTGAAGCTTTCTTT; CDR3aa: CASSIAGGAGTEAFF
v_gene: TRBV28; abundance: NA; d_gene: NA; j_gene: TRBJ2-7; CDR3nt: TGTGCCAGCAGGGATGTAGCGAGGGACGAGCAGTACTTC; CDR3aa: CASRDVARDEQYF
v_gene: TRBV30; abundance: NA; d_gene: TRBD1; j_gene: TRBJ2-1; CDR3nt: TGTGCCTGGAGTACGGACAGGGGCGGCCGGTCCTACAATGAGCAGTTCTTC; CDR3aa: CAWSTDRGGRSYNEQFF
v_gene: TRBV7-2; abundance: NA; d_gene: NA; j_gene: TRBJ1-2; CDR3nt: TGTGCCAGCAGCACAGCTGTCCCTGGCTACACCTTC; CDR3aa: CASSTAVPGYTF
v_gene: TRBV3-1/TRBV3-2; abundance: NA; d_gene: TRBD2; j_gene: TRBJ2-1; CDR3nt: TGTGCCAGCAGCCGCTTTAGCGGGACCCTCTCCTACAATGAGCAGTTCTTC; CDR3aa: CASSRFSGTLSYNEQFF
v_gene: TRBV19; abundance: NA; d_gene: NA; j_gene: TRBJ1-5; CDR3nt: TGTGCCAGTAGTCCTGGGGCCACAGGTAATCAGCCCCAGCATTTT; CDR3aa: CASSPGATGNQPQHF
v_gene: TRBV9; abundance: NA; d_gene: NA; j_gene: TRBJ1-5; CDR3nt: TGTGCCAGCAGCGTAGGGGTGGGGCTGGGTCAGCCCCAGCATTTT; CDR3aa: CASSVGVGLGQPQHF
v_gene: TRBV28; abundance: NA; d_gene: TRBD2; j_gene: TRBJ2-3; CDR3nt: TGTGCCAGCAGAATAATAGCGGGAGCAGGCACAGATACGCAGTATTTT; CDR3aa: CASRIIAGAGTDTQYF
v_gene: TRBV24-1; abundance: NA; d_gene: TRBD1; j_gene: TRBJ2-3; CDR3nt: TGTGCCACCAGTGACCCCGGACAGGGAACAGATACGCAGTATTTT; CDR3aa: CATSDPGQGTDTQYF
v_gene: TRBV27; abundance: NA; d_gene: NA; j_gene: TRBJ1-1; CDR3nt: TGTGCCAGCAGTTTATTGTCACAGGGTACTGAAGCTTTCTTT; CDR3aa: CASSLLSQGTEAFF
v_gene: TRBV3-1/TRBV3-2; abundance: NA; d_gene: TRBD1; j_gene: TRBJ1-5; CDR3nt: TGTGCCAGCAGCCAAGATTACAGGGGAGATCAGCCCCAGCATTTT; CDR3aa: CASSQDYRGDQPQHF
v_gene: TRBV5-4; abundance: NA; d_gene: NA; j_gene: TRBJ1-1; CDR3nt: TGTGCCAGCAGCTTGGAAGCAGGAAGATCCGACACTGAAGCTTTCTTT; CDR3aa: CASSLEAGRSDTEAFF
v_gene: TRBV18; abundance: NA; d_gene: TRBD2; j_gene: TRBJ2-1; CDR3nt: TGTGCCAGCTCAGCCCTCATAGCGGGAGCTGACAATGAGCAGTTCTTC; CDR3aa: CASSALIAGADNEQFF
v_gene: TRBV21-1; abundance: NA; d_gene: NA; j_gene: TRBJ2-2; CDR3nt: TGTGCCAGCACCGGACAGGGGGCGGACACCGGGGAGCTGTTTTTT; CDR3aa: CASTGQGADTGELFF
v_gene: TRBV25-1; abundance: once; d_gene: NA; j_gene: TRBJ1-1; CDR3nt: TGTGCCAGCAGTGCTATGGGGGGGCTAGACAACACTGAAGCTTTCTTT; CDR3aa: CASSAMGGLDNTEAFF
v_gene: TRBV5-3; abundance: once; d_gene: NA; j_gene: TRBJ2-7; CDR3nt: TGTGCCAGAAGCTGTAGCTCCGGACACCTTTCCTACGAGCAGTACTTC; CDR3aa: CARSCSSGHLSYEQYF
v_gene: TRBV6-5; abundance: few; d_gene: TRBD1; j_gene: TRBJ2-7; CDR3nt: TGTGCCAGCAGAGGACAGGGGGCGGATTTTTGGCACTTC; CDR3aa: CASRGQGADFWHF
v_gene: TRBV7-3; abundance: NA; d_gene: TRBD2; j_gene: TRBJ2-3; CDR3nt: TGTGCTAGCGCGCTAGCGGGGGTTAGCACAGATACGCAGTATTTT; CDR3aa: CASALAGVSTDTQYF
v_gene: TRBV28; abundance: NA; d_gene: TRBD1; j_gene: TRBJ1-2; CDR3nt: TGTGCCAGCAGTTCCCCGTACGGACAGGGTCCGGATGGCTACACCTTC; CDR3aa: CASSSPYGQGPDGYTF
v_gene: TRBV6-1; abundance: NA; d_gene: TRBD2; j_gene: TRBJ2-3; CDR3nt: TGTGCCAGCAGTGCCCGAGTTAGCGGGATTGAGTCAGATACGCAGTATTTT; CDR3aa: CASSARVSGIESDTQYF
v_gene: TRBV5-1; abundance: NA; d_gene: NA; j_gene: TRBJ2-1; CDR3nt: TGCGCCAGCAGCTTGGTTCCCCAATACAATGAGCAGTTCTTC; CDR3aa: CASSLVPQYNEQFF
v_gene: TRBV7-2; abundance: NA; d_gene: TRBD1; j_gene: TRBJ2-7; CDR3nt: TGTGCCACCGCGAGGACAGGGATCTACGAGCAGTACTTC; CDR3aa: CATARTGIYEQYF
v_gene: TRBV9; abundance: NA; d_gene: TRBD2; j_gene: TRBJ2-3; CDR3nt: TGTGCCAGCAGCGTAGATGTTACTAGCGGTGCTAGCACAGATACGCAGTATTTT; CDR3aa: CASSVDVTSGASTDTQYF
v_gene: TRBV28; abundance: NA; d_gene: TRBD2; j_gene: TRBJ2-7; CDR3nt: TGTGCCAGCAGTGGACTAGCGGGAGTCGGCGAGCAGTACTTC; CDR3aa: CASSGLAGVGEQYF
v_gene: TRBV2; abundance: NA; d_gene: TRBD1; j_gene: TRBJ2-2; CDR3nt: TGTGCCAGCAAGGGGGCGGTGTTTGGCACCGGGGAGCTGTTTTTT; CDR3aa: CASKGAVFGTGELFF
v_gene: TRBV11-2; abundance: NA; d_gene: NA; j_gene: TRBJ2-7; CDR3nt: TGTGCCAGCAGCTTAGTAGATTCCGAGCAGTACTTC; CDR3aa: CASSLVDSEQYF
v_gene: TRBV5-4; abundance: NA; d_gene: TRBD2; j_gene: TRBJ2-5; CDR3nt: TGTGCCAGCAGCTTGCGTCCTAGCGGGGGGGAGACCCAGTACTTC; CDR3aa: CASSLRPSGGETQYF
v_gene: TRBV18; abundance: NA; d_gene: NA; j_gene: TRBJ1-1; CDR3nt: TGTGCCAGCTCACCAGTCCGGGGGATCCACACTGAAGCTTTCTTT; CDR3aa: CASSPVRGIHTEAFF